This T cell receptor beta chain was profiled in a study of OX40 agonist ivuxolimab in advanced cancers. Study-level information: Among those treated, three patients had partial responses, one with hepatocellular carcinoma and two with cutaneous melanoma. Study-wide findings and caveats: Normalized T-cell clonal expansion was also low in some nonresponders. At 0.1 to 3.0 mg/kg and by week 6, CD4+ and CD8+ T cells in the blood had expanded clonally.

A note on this clone: As yet, its antigen is unknown.

The CDR3 loop spans 15 amino acids. Germline V lookup: CDR1 ENHRY, CDR2 SYGVKD. Trimming cost V 4 bases and J 3 bases; bases outside gene matches: 7. TCRdb's table, derived via immunoSEQ multiplex PCR, lists solely in-frame clones and lacks some. The sample holds tens of thousands of clones, around 84% seen once. This sequence joins TRBV10-3 and TRBJ1-2; 8 bases map to TRBD1. This sequence was found in an adult with an advanced solid tumor such as melanoma, head and neck, liver or kidney cancer. Sequenced here: CD4+ or CD8+ T cells sorted from blood, sampled in a trial of the OX40 agonist ivuxolimab. CDR3 coding DNA: TGTGCCATCAGTGGGGCGACAGGGGCGGACTATGGCTACACCTTC. Its protein is CAISGATGADYGYTF.